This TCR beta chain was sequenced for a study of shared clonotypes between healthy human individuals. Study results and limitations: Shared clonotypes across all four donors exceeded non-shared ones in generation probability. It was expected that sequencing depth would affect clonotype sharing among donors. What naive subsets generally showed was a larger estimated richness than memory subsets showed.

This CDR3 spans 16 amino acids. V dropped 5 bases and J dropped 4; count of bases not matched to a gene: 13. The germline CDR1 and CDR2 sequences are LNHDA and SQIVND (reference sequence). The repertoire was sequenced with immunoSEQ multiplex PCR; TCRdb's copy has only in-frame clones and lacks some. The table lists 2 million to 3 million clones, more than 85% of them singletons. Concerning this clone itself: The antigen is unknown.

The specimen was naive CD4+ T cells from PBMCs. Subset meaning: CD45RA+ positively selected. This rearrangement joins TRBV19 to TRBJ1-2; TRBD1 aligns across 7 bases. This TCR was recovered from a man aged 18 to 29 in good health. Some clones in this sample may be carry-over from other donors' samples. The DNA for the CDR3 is TGTGCCAGTAGTCCCTACAGGGAAGGGGGCTTCTATGGCTACACCTTC. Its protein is CASSPYREGGFYGYTF.